Listed below are T cell receptor beta chains from one sample, sequenced in a study of PD-L1 blockade in urothelial cancer. TCRdb's table, derived via immunoSEQ multiplex PCR, lists solely in-frame clones and lacks some. The top ten clones hold roughly 2% of a sample with 95,000 to 100,000 clones, about nine tenths of them seen once. The material was PBMCs, obtained around atezolizumab (anti-PD-L1) treatment. These receptors were taken from a man in his fifties or sixties with urothelial cancer. CDR3s include the opening cysteine and the closing phenylalanine or tryptophan. Each record gives: D gene, V gene, clone size, J gene, CDR3 protein, CDR3 DNA. A D gene is named only where the DNA matches it firmly. Clone size appears in some rows only: once, few, many, or a class for an expanded clone.

TRBD2	TRBV27	NA	TRBJ2-1	CASSPQTGGSGNEQFF	TGTGCCAGCAGTCCCCAGACGGGGGGGTCTGGGAATGAGCAGTTCTTC
TRBD2	TRBV4-1	NA	TRBJ2-3	CASSQEKELAGTDTQYF	TGCGCCAGCAGCCAAGAAAAAGAACTAGCGGGCACAGATACGCAGTATTTT
NA	TRBV6-1	NA	TRBJ1-2	CASSETGDYGYTF	TGTGCCAGCAGTGAAACAGGTGACTATGGCTACACCTTC
TRBD2	TRBV19	once	TRBJ2-7	CASKLAVSSYEQYF	TGTGCCAGTAAACTAGCGGTGAGCTCCTACGAGCAGTACTTC
NA	TRBV11-3	NA	TRBJ2-7	CASSLVSVSYEQYF	TGTGCCAGCAGCTTAGTTTCGGTATCCTACGAGCAGTACTTC
TRBD2	TRBV7-8	NA	TRBJ2-3	CASSDGLADTQYF	TGTGCCAGCAGCGACGGACTAGCAGATACGCAGTATTTT
NA	TRBV6-4	NA	TRBJ2-1	CASSDGLYNEQFF	TGTGCCAGCAGTGACGGCCTTTACAATGAGCAGTTCTTC
TRBD1	TRBV14	NA	TRBJ1-2	CASSLGTGGAGYTF	TGTGCCAGCAGCCTAGGGACAGGAGGCGCTGGCTACACCTTC
TRBD1	TRBV18	once	TRBJ2-7	CASSRGTEDYEQYF	TGTGCCAGCTCACGAGGGACAGAAGACTACGAGCAGTACTTC
TRBD1	TRBV12-5	NA	TRBJ1-2	CASGLTLRDRGPTANYGYTF	TGTGCTAGTGGTCTAACCCTCCGGGACAGGGGGCCTACGGCTAACTATGGCTACACCTTC